These 2 T cell receptor beta chains were sequenced from one sample in a study of blood T cell dynamics during melanoma immunotherapy. Regarding time point: pre-treatment baseline. Sequencing was performed with immunoSEQ multiplex PCR; in TCRdb, only in-frame clones are kept and a portion is missing. This sample has about 1,800 clones, with approximately 84% found just once. This material consisted of blood, taken from a patient treated with checkpoint blockade. The receptors here all came from a human donor with melanoma.

This chain links TRBV6-8 with TRBJ1-2; D call uncertain. Trimming took 10 bases from V and 8 from J, leaving 11 bases between them. The CDR3 runs 10 residues. Germline-derived CDR1 and CDR2 are MNHGY and SAAAGT. In nucleotides, the CDR3 is TGTGCCACCCAGCAGGAGGGCTACACCTTC. It yields the protein CATQQEGYTF.

In its sample, this clone was seen once. The V gene is TRBV10-3, the J gene TRBJ1-3; D gene unclear. This CDR3 has 14 amino acids. The germline gives CDR1 ENHRY, CDR2 SYGVKD. The V end lost 6 bases, the J end lost 0 bases, and 9 bases lay between the germline ends. The CDR3 DNA reads as TGTGCCATCAGGACTGACCTCTCTGGAAACACCATATATTTT. It translates to CAIRTDLSGNTIYF.